Sequencing of this T cell receptor (beta chain) was carried out in a study of T cell repertoires in cytomegalovirus infection. The overall study: Matching HLA type, along with CMV infection, was indicated by public TCR beta signatures. General study results and limits: Dominating the ex vivo response were HLA-C-restricted CMV-specific TCR beta clonotypes. Adding up the frequency of public TCR beta families identified people who carried CMV plus the relevant HLA.

TCRdb called the reads again in MiXCR, with one record for every CDR3 protein. The data hold under 800,000 distinct CDR3 sequences, with less than 25% observed a single time. This clonotype showed up many times. Its antigen remains unknown. CDR3 length: 18 amino acids. Germline V gives CDR1 MGHDK, CDR2 SYGVNS. Losses at the gene ends were 4 bases for V and 5 bases for J; bases not matched to a gene: 18. The sequencing sample was made of CD8+ T cells from PBMCs. This receptor was obtained from a human donor in good health (CMV status not recorded). Some clones in this sample may be carry-over from other donors' samples. The chain has TRBV25-1 and TRBJ2-3; 7 nucleotides line up with TRBD1. CDR3 in amino acids: CASSGSRTGLRRGDTQYF. The CDR3 DNA follows: TGTGCCAGCAGTGGCTCCCGGACAGGCCTGCGAAGGGGAGATACGCAGTATTTT. Full variable domain (rest looked up from reference TRBV25-1 and TRBJ2-3): EADIYQTPRYLVIGTGKKITLECSQTMGHDKMYWYQQDPGMELHLIHYSYGVNSTEKGDLSSESTVSRIRTEHFPLTLESARPSHTSQYLCASSGSRTGLRRGDTQYFGPGTRLTVL.